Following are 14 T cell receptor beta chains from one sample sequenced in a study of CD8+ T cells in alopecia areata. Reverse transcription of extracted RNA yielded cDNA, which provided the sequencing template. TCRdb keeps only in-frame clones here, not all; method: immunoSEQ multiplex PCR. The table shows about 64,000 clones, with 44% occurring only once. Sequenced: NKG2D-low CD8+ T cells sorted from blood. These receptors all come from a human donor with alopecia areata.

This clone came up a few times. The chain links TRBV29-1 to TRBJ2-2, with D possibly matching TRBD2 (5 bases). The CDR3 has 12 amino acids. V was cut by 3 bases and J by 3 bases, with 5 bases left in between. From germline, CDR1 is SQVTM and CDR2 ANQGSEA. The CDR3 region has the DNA TGCAGCGTTGAGAGGGACACCGGGGAGCTGTTTTTT. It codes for CSVERDTGELFF.

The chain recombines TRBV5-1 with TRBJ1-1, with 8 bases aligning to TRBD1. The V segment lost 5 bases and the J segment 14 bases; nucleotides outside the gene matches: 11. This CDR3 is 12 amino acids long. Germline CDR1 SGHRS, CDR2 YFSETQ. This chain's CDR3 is CASSQGGQGGFF. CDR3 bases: TGCGCCAGCAGTCAAGGCGGACAGGGAGGATTCTTT. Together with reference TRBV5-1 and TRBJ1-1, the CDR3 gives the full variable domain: KAGVTQTPRYLIKTRGQQVTLSCSPISGHRSVSWYQQTPGQGLQFLFEYFSETQRNKGNFPGRFSGRQFSNSRSEMNVSTLELGDSALYLCASSQGGQGGFFGQGTRLTVV.

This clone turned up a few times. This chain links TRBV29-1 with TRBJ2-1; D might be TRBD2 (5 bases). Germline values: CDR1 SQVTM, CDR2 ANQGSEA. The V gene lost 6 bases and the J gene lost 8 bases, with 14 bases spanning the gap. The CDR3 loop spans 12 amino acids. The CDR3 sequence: CSVEGTSDEQFF. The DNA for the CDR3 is TGCAGCGTCGAGGGTACTTCGGATGAGCAGTTCTTC.

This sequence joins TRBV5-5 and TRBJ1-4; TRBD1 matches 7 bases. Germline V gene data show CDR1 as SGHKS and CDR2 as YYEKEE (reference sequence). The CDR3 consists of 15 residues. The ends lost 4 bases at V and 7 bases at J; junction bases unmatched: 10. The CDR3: CASSPTGRSSEKLFF. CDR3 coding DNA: TGTGCCAGCAGCCCGACAGGGCGGAGTAGTGAAAAACTGTTTTTT. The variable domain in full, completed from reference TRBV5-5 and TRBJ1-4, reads DAGVTQSPTHLIKTRGQQVTLRCSPISGHKSVSWYQQVLGQGPQFIFQYYEKEERGRGNFPDRFSARQFPNYSSELNVNALLLGDSALYLCASSPTGRSSEKLFFGSGTQLSVL.

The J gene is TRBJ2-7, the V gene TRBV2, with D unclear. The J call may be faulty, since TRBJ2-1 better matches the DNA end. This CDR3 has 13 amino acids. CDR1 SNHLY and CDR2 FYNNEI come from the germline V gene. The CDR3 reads CASSVGSPYEQFF. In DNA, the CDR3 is TGTGCCAGCAGTGTAGGGTCACCCTATGAGCAGTTCTTC.

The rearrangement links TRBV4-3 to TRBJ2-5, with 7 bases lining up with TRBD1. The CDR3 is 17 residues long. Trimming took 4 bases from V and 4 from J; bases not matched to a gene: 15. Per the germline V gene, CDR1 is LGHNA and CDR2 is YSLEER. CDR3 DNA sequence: TGCGCCAGCAGCCCAAGATGGGGACAGCCCCCGGGAGAGACCCAGTACTTC. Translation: CASSPRWGQPPGETQYF.

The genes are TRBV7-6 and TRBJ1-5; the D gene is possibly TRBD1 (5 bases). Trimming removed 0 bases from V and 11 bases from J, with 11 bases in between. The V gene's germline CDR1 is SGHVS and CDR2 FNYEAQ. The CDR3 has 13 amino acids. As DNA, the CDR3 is TGTGCCAGCAGCTTAGCGGTGGGGGGGACCCAGCATTTT. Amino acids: CASSLAVGGTQHF.

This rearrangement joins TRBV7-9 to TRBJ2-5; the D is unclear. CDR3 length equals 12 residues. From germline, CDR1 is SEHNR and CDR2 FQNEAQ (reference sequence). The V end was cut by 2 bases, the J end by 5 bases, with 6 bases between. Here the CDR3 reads CASSLFGETQYF. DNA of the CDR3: TGTGCCAGCAGCTTATTTGGGGAGACCCAGTACTTC.

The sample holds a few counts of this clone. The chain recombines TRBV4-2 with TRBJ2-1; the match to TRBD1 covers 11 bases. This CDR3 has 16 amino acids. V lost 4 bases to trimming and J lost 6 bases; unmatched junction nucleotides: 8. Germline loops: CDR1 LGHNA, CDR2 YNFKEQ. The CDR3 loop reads CASSPEAGTGGNEQFF. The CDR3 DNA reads TGTGCCAGCAGCCCAGAAGCGGGGACAGGGGGCAATGAGCAGTTCTTC.

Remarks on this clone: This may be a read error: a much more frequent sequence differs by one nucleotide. CDR3 sequence (DNA): TGTGCCAGCAGCCACTCCTACGAGCAGTACTTC. Its translation: CASSHSYEQYF. V is TRBV14 and J is TRBJ2-7; D call uncertain. This CDR3 is 11 amino acids long. Germline V gives CDR1 SGHDN, CDR2 FVKESK. Trimming stripped 3 bases from V and 0 bases from J, with 0 bases between.

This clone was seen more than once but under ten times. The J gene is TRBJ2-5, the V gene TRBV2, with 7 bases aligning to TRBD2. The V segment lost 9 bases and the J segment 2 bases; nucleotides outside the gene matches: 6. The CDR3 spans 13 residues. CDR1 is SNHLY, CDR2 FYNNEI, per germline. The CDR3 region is CASGAGIQETQYF. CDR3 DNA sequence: TGTGCCAGTGGAGCGGGGATACAAGAGACCCAGTACTTC.

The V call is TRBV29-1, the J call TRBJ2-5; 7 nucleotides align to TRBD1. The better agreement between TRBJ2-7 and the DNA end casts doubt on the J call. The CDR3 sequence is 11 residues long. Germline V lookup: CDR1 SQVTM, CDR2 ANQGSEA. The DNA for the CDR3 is TGCAGCGCCCGACAGGGCTACGAGCAGTACTTC. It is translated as CSARQGYEQYF.

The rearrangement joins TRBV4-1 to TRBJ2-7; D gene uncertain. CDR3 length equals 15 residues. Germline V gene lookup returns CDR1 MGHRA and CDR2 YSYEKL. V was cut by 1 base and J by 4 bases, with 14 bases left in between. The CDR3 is CASSQGAAAGYEQYF. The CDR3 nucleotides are TGCGCCAGCAGCCAAGGGGCCGCCGCAGGATACGAGCAGTACTTC.

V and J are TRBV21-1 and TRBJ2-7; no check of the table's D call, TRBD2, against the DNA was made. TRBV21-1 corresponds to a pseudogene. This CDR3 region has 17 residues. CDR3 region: CASSKGRAGGPRNEQYF. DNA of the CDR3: TGTGCCAGCAGCAAAGGGCGGGCGGGAGGCCCTCGGAACGAGCAGTACTTC.